One T cell receptor (beta chain) is described in this entry. In germline, CDR1 is SGDLS, CDR2 YYNGEE. The CDR3 is 14 residues long. With V trimmed by 3 bases and J by 7 bases, 6 bases remained unmatched. This record belongs to a study of OX40 agonist ivuxolimab in advanced cancers. Study summary: Those enrolled were 80% to 85% male, with a mean age of around 57 years and ages from about 20 to 79.

Sequencing was performed with immunoSEQ multiplex PCR; in TCRdb, only in-frame clones are kept and a portion is missing. The sample lists nearly 85,000 clones; 65% to 90% were seen once. The specimen was CD4+ or CD8+ T cells sorted from blood, collected in a trial of the OX40 agonist ivuxolimab. This chain connects TRBV9 to TRBJ1-4; 7 nucleotides match TRBD1. The receptor was isolated from an adult with an advanced solid tumor such as melanoma, head and neck, liver or kidney cancer. The CDR3 protein is CASSAQRQGEKLFF. The CDR3 coding sequence is TGTGCCAGCAGCGCCCAGAGACAGGGTGAAAAACTGTTTTTT.